This passage covers 3 T cell receptor beta chains from one sample sequenced in a study of blood T cell repertoires in COVID-19. Sequencing was performed with immunoSEQ multiplex PCR; in TCRdb, only in-frame clones are kept and a portion is missing. The sample lists roughly 86,000 clones; roughly 86% were seen once. The material sequenced was peripheral blood. The origin of the receptors is a human donor in a cohort sampled during active COVID-19.

The genes are TRBV9 and TRBJ1-3; 10 nucleotides match TRBD1. Germline V gives CDR1 SGDLS, CDR2 YYNGEE. Germline trimming cut 3 bases from V and 0 bases from J; bases unmatched to any gene: 3. The length of the CDR3 is 16 residues. The CDR3 is CASSEGTGVSGNTIYF. The CDR3 coding sequence is TGTGCCAGCAGCGAGGGGACAGGGGTCTCTGGAAACACCATATATTTT. The complete variable domain, with remaining parts taken from reference TRBV9 and TRBJ1-3, reads DSGVTQTPKHLITATGQRVTLRCSPRSGDLSVYWYQQSLDQGLQFLIQYYNGEERAKGNILERFSAQQFPDLHSELNLSSLELGDSALYFCASSEGTGVSGNTIYFGEGSWLTVV.

This clone has more than one count but fewer than ten. The chain recombines TRBV2 with TRBJ2-2; 8 bases align to TRBD2. V lost 5 bases and J lost 7; bases outside the gene matches: 9. Looked up from germline, CDR1 is SNHLY and CDR2 is FYNNEI. The CDR3 is 15 amino acids. The CDR3 spells CASSLKLAGVGELFF. CDR3 nucleotide sequence: TGTGCCAGCAGTCTTAAGCTAGCGGGTGTCGGGGAGCTGTTTTTT.

The J gene is TRBJ2-2, the V gene TRBV3-1 (or the pseudogene TRBV3-2); 8 bases align to TRBD1. This CDR3 is 17 amino acids long. From germline, CDR1 is LGHDT and CDR2 YNNKEL (reference sequence). The J segment lost 5 bases and the V segment lost 3 bases, leaving 11 bases of the junction unmatched. The CDR3: CASSHWAGQARTGELFF. The DNA for the CDR3 is TGTGCCAGCAGCCATTGGGCGGGACAGGCGCGGACCGGGGAGCTGTTTTTT.